The 30 T cell receptor beta chains below all came from one sample that was sequenced in a study of cytomegalovirus exposure and HLA in healthy donors. Researchers ran the PCR with 60 Vbeta and 13 Jbeta primers. Only in-frame clones appear in the TCRdb table, and some are missing; sequencing was by immunoSEQ multiplex PCR. The table records roughly 200,000 clones, around three quarters of them present only once. Sequencing was done on a sample of PBMCs. Every receptor here comes from a boy aged 10-17 years in good health and CMV-seronegative.

CDR3 in amino acids: CASILGTGGKNEKLFF. In nucleotides, the CDR3 is TGTGCCAGCATCCTCGGGACAGGGGGCAAGAATGAAAAACTGTTTTTT. This chain links TRBV6-6 with TRBJ1-4, with 12 bases aligning to TRBD1. V trimming: 7 bases; J trimming: 5 bases; junction bases outside the gene matches: 8. The CDR3 is made up of 16 amino acids. CDR1 is MNHNY, CDR2 SVGAGI, per germline (reference sequence).

The J gene is TRBJ2-3, the V gene TRBV30; D call uncertain. The CDR3 has 13 amino acids. Trimming took 1 base from V and 1 from J, leaving 6 bases between them. Germline CDR1 GTSNPN, CDR2 SVGIG (reference sequence). The CDR3 loop is CAWSETGTDTQYF. DNA of the CDR3: TGTGCCTGGAGTGAAACAGGCACAGATACGCAGTATTTT.

The chain couples TRBV7-9 to TRBJ2-7, with a possible D match to TRBD1 (6 bases). V was cut by 5 bases and J by 6 bases, with 17 bases left in between. CDR3 length: 14 amino acids. CDR1 and CDR2 (germline): SEHNR, FQNEAQ (reference sequence). CDR3 amino acids: CASSPRAGTLEQYF. CDR3 DNA sequence: TGTGCCAGCAGCCCCCGGGCCGGGACACTCGAGCAGTACTTC.

The CDR3 nucleotides read TGTGCCAGCAGCTGGGACAGGGGCCCCCACGAGCAGTACTTC. It yields the protein CASSWDRGPHEQYF. The V and J genes are TRBV7-9 and TRBJ2-7, with 10 nucleotides matching TRBD1. CDR3 length equals 14 residues. V was pared by 4 bases and J by 5 bases, with 5 bases of the junction left unmatched. Germline V gene sequence: CDR1 SEHNR, CDR2 FQNEAQ (reference sequence).

The J gene is TRBJ1-1, the V gene TRBV5-1; 9 bases fit TRBD1. Germline CDR1 and CDR2: SGHRS and YFSETQ. The CDR3 contains 17 residues. The junction had 11 bases not matched to a gene; V was cut back by 5 bases and J by 0 bases. The CDR3: CASRGTGTGPMNTEAFF. DNA for the CDR3: TGCGCCAGCAGGGGAACCGGGACAGGGCCCATGAACACTGAAGCTTTCTTT.

The chain is built from TRBV19 and TRBJ1-5; possibly TRBD1 for D (5 bases). V was trimmed by 1 base and J by 1 base, leaving 14 bases between them. Germline V lookup: CDR1 LNHDA, CDR2 SQIVND (reference sequence). The CDR3 has 17 amino acids. CDR3 in DNA: TGTGCCAGTAGTATAGGGTCAAGGGGCAGGAGCAATCAGCCCCAGCATTTT. Amino acid sequence: CASSIGSRGRSNQPQHF.

V gene TRBV5-6 combines with J gene TRBJ2-5, with 9 bases aligning to TRBD2. The J call is uncertain, as TRBJ2-7 better fits the DNA end. This CDR3 is built from 14 residues. CDR1 and CDR2 from the germline V gene are SGHDT and YYEEEE. The CDR3 region is CATSLRLADYEQYF. The CDR3 DNA is TGTGCCACCTCGCTGAGACTAGCGGACTACGAGCAGTACTTC.

The CDR3: CASIMETGNTEAFF. For the CDR3, the DNA is TGTGCCAGTATTATGGAGACAGGGAACACTGAAGCTTTCTTT. The V gene is TRBV19, the J gene TRBJ1-1, with D maybe TRBD1 (6 bases). Trimming shortened V by 7 bases and J by 1 base, and 13 bases separated the two germline ends. The CDR3 extends over 14 amino acids. CDR1 is LNHDA, CDR2 SQIVND, per germline (reference sequence).

This chain's CDR3 is CASSYLQGDTEAFF. The CDR3 nucleotides are TGTGCCAGCAGTTACTTACAGGGGGACACTGAAGCTTTCTTT. The rearrangement uses TRBV6-6 and TRBJ1-1; 8 bases line up with TRBD1. V gave up 1 base and J gave up 3 bases; unmatched junction bases: 1. Germline lookup yields CDR1 MNHNY and CDR2 SVGAGI (reference sequence). This CDR3 region has 14 residues.

CDR3 region: CASSYLSSYEQYF. In DNA form, the CDR3 reads TGTGCCAGCAGTTATCTCAGCTCCTACGAGCAGTACTTC. The chain joins TRBV6-6 to TRBJ2-7; D ambiguous. The V gene's germline CDR1 is MNHNY and CDR2 SVGAGI (reference sequence). The CDR3 length is 13 residues. Trimming took 3 bases from V and 0 from J, leaving 6 bases between them.

This rearrangement joins TRBV7-2 to TRBJ2-5; 7 bases line up with TRBD1. In germline, CDR1 is SGHTA, CDR2 FQGNSA. The CDR3 has 15 residues. The V segment lost 3 bases and the J segment 0 bases; nucleotides outside the gene matches: 4. The CDR3 loop is CASSLVRGNQETQYF. CDR3 in DNA: TGTGCCAGCAGCTTGGTCAGGGGGAACCAAGAGACCCAGTACTTC.

This chain joins TRBV7-9 and TRBJ1-2; no clear D gene. The V and J ends lost 5 bases and 5 bases respectively, with 12 bases between them. Germline V lookup: CDR1 SEHNR, CDR2 FQNEAQ (reference sequence). CDR3 length equals 13 residues. The DNA of the CDR3 is TGTGCCAGCAGCCCCCCCTGGAGTTATGGCTACACCTTC. It specifies CASSPPWSYGYTF.

This clone has just a few counts. The CDR3 does not close with the conserved phenylalanine or tryptophan, likely indicating a read error. It is unclear where the CDR3 begins or ends on the DNA, so no DNA is shown, and the CDR3 is as TCRdb lists it. V usage is TRBV4-1 and J usage is TRBJ1-1; TRBD1 is the table's D call, not checked against the DNA. The CDR3 comprises 13 residues, both ends counted. Germline V gene lookup returns CDR1 MGHRA and CDR2 YSYEKL. The CDR3 is CASSQDGWPGPNY.

CDR3 region: CAIRTGSNEQFF. CDR3 sequence (DNA): TGTGCCATCAGGACGGGGAGCAATGAGCAGTTCTTC. The chain combines TRBV10-3 with TRBJ2-1; possibly TRBD2 for D (5 bases). This CDR3 contains 12 residues. Trimming stripped 6 bases from V and 6 bases from J, with 9 bases between. Germline V gene data show CDR1 as ENHRY and CDR2 as SYGVKD.

This clone appeared a single time. The chain has TRBV29-1 and TRBJ2-3, with D possibly being TRBD1 (6 bases). This CDR3 has 13 residues. V gave up 7 bases and J gave up 0 bases, with 11 bases separating them. The germline V gene encodes CDR1 SQVTM and CDR2 ANQGSEA. The CDR3 coding sequence is TGCAGCGCCGTGAGGGGGAGCACAGATACGCAGTATTTT. Translated, it gives CSAVRGSTDTQYF.

This clone turned up a few times. The chain employs TRBV11-3 and TRBJ2-1; D is perhaps TRBD2 (5 bases). V lost 1 base and J 0 bases, leaving 13 bases between the germline ends. CDR1 is SGHNT, CDR2 YENEEA, per germline. The CDR3 is 17 amino acids. As DNA, the CDR3 is TGTGCCAGCAGCTTAGTGTGGGAGTCCGGCTCCTACAATGAGCAGTTCTTC. It specifies CASSLVWESGSYNEQFF.

The V gene is TRBV9, the J gene TRBJ2-7; D may be TRBD2 (5 bases). The CDR3 has 15 amino acids. Germline lookup yields CDR1 SGDLS and CDR2 YYNGEE. Trimming left V 3 bases short and J 4 bases short, with 17 bases between. The CDR3 DNA reads as TGTGCCAGCAGCGCCTACACTGGGAGTATGTACGAGCAGTACTTC. Amino acid sequence: CASSAYTGSMYEQYF. The whole variable domain, filled in from reference TRBV9 and TRBJ2-7, reads DSGVTQTPKHLITATGQRVTLRCSPRSGDLSVYWYQQSLDQGLQFLIQYYNGEERAKGNILERFSAQQFPDLHSELNLSSLELGDSALYFCASSAYTGSMYEQYFGPGTRLTVT.

As for this clone: One end of the junction fails to match germline, which may point to a read error. The V call is TRBV7-9, the J call TRBJ1-1, with unresolved D. Germline V CDR1 and CDR2: SEHNR, FQNEAQ (reference sequence). The CDR3 length is 17 residues. The CDR3 is CSSSLGRGGNLNTEAFF. The DNA of the CDR3 is TGTTCCAGCAGCTTGGGTCGTGGCGGAAACCTAAACACTGAAGCTTTCTTT.

The chain couples TRBV4-1 to TRBJ1-3; no clear D. Trimming shortened V by 4 bases and J by 4 bases, and 11 bases separated the two germline ends. This CDR3 spans 14 amino acids. Germline loops: CDR1 MGHRA, CDR2 YSYEKL. CDR3 sequence: CASSPPYSGNTIYF. CDR3 sequence (DNA): TGCGCCAGCAGCCCACCGTACTCCGGAAACACCATATATTTT.

The chain recombines TRBV5-8 with TRBJ1-5; 9 bases line up with TRBD1. Germline trimming cut 5 bases from V and 7 bases from J; bases unmatched to any gene: 7. The germline V gene has CDR1 SGHTS and CDR2 YDEGEE. This CDR3 region has 14 residues. The CDR3 sequence is CASRMGQGGQPQHF. In DNA, the CDR3 is TGTGCCAGCAGGATGGGACAGGGTGGCCAGCCCCAGCATTTT.

Only a few counts were recorded for this clone. The chain joins TRBV6-1 to TRBJ1-4; unclear D gene. There are 14 residues in the CDR3. Germline V gene lookup returns CDR1 MNHNS and CDR2 SASEGT. The V end was cut by 6 bases, the J end by 0 bases, with 8 bases between. The CDR3 DNA reads TGTGCCAGCAGCCTAGGAGCAACTAATGAAAAACTGTTTTTT. Protein: CASSLGATNEKLFF.

The chain employs TRBV19 and TRBJ2-7; D gene unclear. The V gene's germline CDR1 is LNHDA and CDR2 SQIVND (reference sequence). CDR3 length equals 13 residues. Trimming left V 2 bases short and J 3 bases short, with 8 bases between. CDR3 protein: CASSISTVYEQYF. The CDR3 DNA sequence: TGTGCCAGTAGTATATCAACAGTCTACGAGCAGTACTTC.

The chain couples TRBV30 to TRBJ1-4; TRBD1 matches 9 bases. CDR3 length: 15 amino acids. The germline V gene encodes CDR1 GTSNPN and CDR2 SVGIG (reference sequence). V trimming: 3 bases; J trimming: 10 bases; junction bases outside the gene matches: 12. The DNA for the CDR3 is TGTGCCTGGAGAGATCCGGGACAGGGAATCGGAAAACTGTTTTTT. This sequence encodes CAWRDPGQGIGKLFF.

On this clone: The sample carries other DNA sequences with the same CDR3. V and J are TRBV11-2 and TRBJ2-7; possibly TRBD1 for D (6 bases). V shed 0 bases and J shed 7 bases, with 13 bases lying between them. CDR3 size: 14 residues. The germline V gene has CDR1 SGHAT and CDR2 FQNNGV. CDR3 DNA sequence: TGTGCCAGCAGCTTAGACAGGGGAGTGGGGGAGCAGTACTTC. Translation gives CASSLDRGVGEQYF.

This clone was seen a single time. The chain joins TRBV10-2 to TRBJ1-5; 9 bases fit TRBD1. CDR3 length equals 16 residues. Germline CDR1 and CDR2: WSHSY and SAAADI. Unmatched junction bases numbered 10, after V lost 8 bases and J lost 2 bases. CDR3 sequence: CASSGTGSRGNQPQHF. Here the CDR3 DNA reads TGCGCCAGCTCCGGGACAGGGAGTCGTGGCAATCAGCCCCAGCATTTT.

This clone was counted once. This chain uses TRBV5-1 with TRBJ2-7; 9 bases are shared with TRBD2. Germline-derived CDR1 and CDR2 are SGHRS and YFSETQ. Losses at the gene ends were 4 bases for V and 4 bases for J; bases not matched to a gene: 6. The CDR3 length is 14 residues. The CDR3 sequence is CASSRLADGYEQYF. CDR3 DNA: TGCGCCAGCAGCCGACTAGCGGATGGTTACGAGCAGTACTTC.

The chain recombines TRBV9 with TRBJ2-5, with TRBD2 matching over 12 bases. V trimming: 0 bases; J trimming: 0 bases; junction bases outside the gene matches: 3. Germline V gene sequence: CDR1 SGDLS, CDR2 YYNGEE. The CDR3 runs to 17 residues. The CDR3: CASSVDRTSGNQETQYF. The CDR3 DNA follows: TGTGCCAGCAGCGTAGATAGGACTAGCGGGAACCAAGAGACCCAGTACTTC.

This clone was seen just once. The J gene is TRBJ1-2, the V gene TRBV6-1; no definite D call. CDR3 length equals 12 residues. Looked up from germline, CDR1 is MNHNS and CDR2 is SASEGT. The V and J ends lost 4 bases and 8 bases respectively, with 11 bases between them. Here the CDR3 reads CASSVAGNGYTF. In nucleotides, the CDR3 is TGTGCCAGCAGTGTTGCGGGGAACGGCTACACCTTC.

V gene TRBV6-6 combines with J gene TRBJ2-1; 9 bases line up with TRBD1. CDR1 and CDR2 (germline): MNHNY, SVGAGI (reference sequence). This CDR3 is built from 16 residues. V lost 7 bases and J lost 9; bases outside the gene matches: 16. CDR3 in amino acids: CASTLTGTGPLIEQFF. CDR3 coding DNA: TGTGCCAGCACTTTAACCGGGACAGGGCCCTTGATTGAGCAGTTCTTC.

The chain has TRBV11-2 and TRBJ1-1; TRBD1 is a possible D gene (5 bases). V was shortened by 6 bases and J by 4 bases, with 18 bases between the two germline ends. The CDR3 spans 15 residues. Germline V gene data show CDR1 as SGHAT and CDR2 as FQNNGV. The chain's CDR3 is CASRPGRGSSTEAFF. As DNA, the CDR3 is TGTGCCAGCAGACCCGGGCGGGGGTCGAGCACTGAAGCTTTCTTT.